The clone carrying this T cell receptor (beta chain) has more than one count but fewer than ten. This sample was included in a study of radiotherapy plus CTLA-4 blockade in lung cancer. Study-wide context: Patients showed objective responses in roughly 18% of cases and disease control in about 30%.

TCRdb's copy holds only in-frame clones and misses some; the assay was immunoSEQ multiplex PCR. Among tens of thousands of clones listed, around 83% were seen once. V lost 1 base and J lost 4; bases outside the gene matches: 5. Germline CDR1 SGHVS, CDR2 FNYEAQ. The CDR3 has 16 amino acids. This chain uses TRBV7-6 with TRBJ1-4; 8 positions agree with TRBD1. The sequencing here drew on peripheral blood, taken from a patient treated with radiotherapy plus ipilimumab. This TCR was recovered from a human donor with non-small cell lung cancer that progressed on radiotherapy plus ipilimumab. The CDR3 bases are TGTGCCAGCAGCTTAGTAGGGACAGGAGATAATGAAAAACTGTTTTTT. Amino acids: CASSLVGTGDNEKLFF.